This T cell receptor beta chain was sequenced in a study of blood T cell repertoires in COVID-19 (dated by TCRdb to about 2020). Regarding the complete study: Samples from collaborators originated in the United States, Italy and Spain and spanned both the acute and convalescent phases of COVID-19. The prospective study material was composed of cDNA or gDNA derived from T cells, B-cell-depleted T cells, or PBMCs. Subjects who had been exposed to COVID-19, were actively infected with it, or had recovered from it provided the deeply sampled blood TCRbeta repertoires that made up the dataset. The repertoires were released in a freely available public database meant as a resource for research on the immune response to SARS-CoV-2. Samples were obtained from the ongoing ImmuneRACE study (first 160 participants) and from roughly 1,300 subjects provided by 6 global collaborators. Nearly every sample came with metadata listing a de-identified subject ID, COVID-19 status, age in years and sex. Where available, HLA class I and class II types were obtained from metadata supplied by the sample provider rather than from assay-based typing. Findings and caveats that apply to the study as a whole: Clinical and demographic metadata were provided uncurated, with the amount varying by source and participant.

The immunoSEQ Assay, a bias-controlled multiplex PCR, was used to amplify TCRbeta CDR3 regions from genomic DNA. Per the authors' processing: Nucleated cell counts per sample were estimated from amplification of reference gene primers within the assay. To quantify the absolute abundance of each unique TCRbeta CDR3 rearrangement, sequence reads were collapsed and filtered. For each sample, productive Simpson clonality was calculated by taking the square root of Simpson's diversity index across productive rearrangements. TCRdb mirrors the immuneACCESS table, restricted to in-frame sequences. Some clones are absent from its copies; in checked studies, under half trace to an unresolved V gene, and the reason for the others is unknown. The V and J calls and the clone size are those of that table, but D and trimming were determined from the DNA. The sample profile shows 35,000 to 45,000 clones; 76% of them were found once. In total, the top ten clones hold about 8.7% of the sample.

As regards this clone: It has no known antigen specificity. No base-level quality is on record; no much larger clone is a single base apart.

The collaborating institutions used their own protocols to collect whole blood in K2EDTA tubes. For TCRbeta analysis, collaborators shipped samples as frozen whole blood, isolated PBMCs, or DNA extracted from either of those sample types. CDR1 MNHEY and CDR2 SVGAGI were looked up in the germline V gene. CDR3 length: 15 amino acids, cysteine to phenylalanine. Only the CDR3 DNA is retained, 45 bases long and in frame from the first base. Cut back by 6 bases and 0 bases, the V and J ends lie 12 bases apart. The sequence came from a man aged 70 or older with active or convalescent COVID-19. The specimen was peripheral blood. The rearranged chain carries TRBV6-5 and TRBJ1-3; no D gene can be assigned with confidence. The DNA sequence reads TGTGCCAGCAGGCGGACGGGGATCTCTGGAAACACCATATATTTT. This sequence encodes CASRRTGISGNTIYF.